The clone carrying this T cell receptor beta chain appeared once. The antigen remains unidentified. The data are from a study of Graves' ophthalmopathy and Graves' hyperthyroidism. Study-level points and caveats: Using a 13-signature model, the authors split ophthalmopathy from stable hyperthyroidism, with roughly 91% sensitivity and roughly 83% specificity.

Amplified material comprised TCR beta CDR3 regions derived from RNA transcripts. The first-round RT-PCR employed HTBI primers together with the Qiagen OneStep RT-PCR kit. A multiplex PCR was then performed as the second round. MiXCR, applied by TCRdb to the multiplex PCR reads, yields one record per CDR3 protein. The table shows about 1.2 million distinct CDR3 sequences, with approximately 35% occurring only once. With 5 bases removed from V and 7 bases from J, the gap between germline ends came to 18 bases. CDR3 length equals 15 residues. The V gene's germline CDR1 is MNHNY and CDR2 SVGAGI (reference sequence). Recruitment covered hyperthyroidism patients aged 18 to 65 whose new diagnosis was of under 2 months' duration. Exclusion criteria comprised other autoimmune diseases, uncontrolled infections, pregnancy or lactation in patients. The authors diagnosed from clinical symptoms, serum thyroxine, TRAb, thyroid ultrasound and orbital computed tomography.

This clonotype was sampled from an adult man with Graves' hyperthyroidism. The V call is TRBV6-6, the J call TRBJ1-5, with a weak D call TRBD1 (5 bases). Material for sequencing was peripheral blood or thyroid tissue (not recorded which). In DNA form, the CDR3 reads TGTGCCAGCAGTCCCCTACAAGCAGGGCGACAGCCCCAGCATTTT. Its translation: CASSPLQAGRQPQHF.